The source of this T cell receptor (beta chain) is a study of human T cells and chemical hapten exposure. TCRdb re-derived calls from the RACE reads in MiXCR, one entry per CDR3 protein. The table has about 69,000 distinct CDR3 sequences, 10% seen once. V was clipped by 4 bases and J by 4 bases; unmatched bases: 11. The CDR3 spans 16 residues. Germline V gene data show CDR1 as SGDLS and CDR2 as YYNGEE. This clonotype was detected many times. The time point is: patch test 2, 6 weeks after DPC sensitization. Sample treatment: therapeutic diphenylcyclopropenone sensitization with weekly scalp DPC. The chain uses TRBV9 and TRBJ2-7, with 10 bases identical to TRBD1. The receptor was derived from a woman between 45 and 60 years old with alopecia areata. Some clones in this sample may be carry-over from other donors' samples. The sample here was whole blood, taken in connection with sensitization to the hapten diphenylcyclopropenone (DPC). This CDR3 reads CASSPKTGGLIYEQYF. DNA for the CDR3: TGTGCCAGCAGCCCGAAGACAGGGGGCCTCATTTACGAGCAGTACTTC.